The 26 T cell receptor beta chains below come from one sample, sequenced in a study of blood T cell repertoires in COVID-19. Profiling relied on immunoSEQ multiplex PCR, and the TCRdb table lists in-frame clones only, not all of them. The sample includes fewer than 300,000 clones, roughly 90% seen only once; the top ten take 1% to 1.3%. Sequencing was carried out using PBMCs or T cells enriched from blood (not recorded which). Receptors originate from a woman aged 25 to 45 who had recovered from COVID-19.

This chain connects TRBV4-1 to TRBJ2-1; the match to TRBD2 covers 15 bases. Germline values: CDR1 MGHRA, CDR2 YSYEKL. After removal of 0 bases from V and 3 bases from J, the junction contained 6 bases not matched to a gene. The CDR3 has 19 amino acids. For the CDR3, the DNA is TGCGCCAGCAGCCAAGAAGGACTAGCGGGAGGGCCCCACTACAATGAGCAGTTCTTC. It encodes CASSQEGLAGGPHYNEQFF.

The V call is TRBV6-5, the J call TRBJ1-3; D uncertain. From germline, CDR1 is MNHEY and CDR2 SVGAGI. This CDR3 has 15 amino acids. With 2 bases removed from V and 0 bases from J, the gap between germline ends came to 8 bases. The CDR3 loop is CASSYAQVSGNTIYF. The CDR3 DNA reads TGTGCCAGCAGTTACGCCCAGGTCTCTGGAAACACCATATATTTT.

The chain combines TRBV5-4 with TRBJ2-6, with D unclear. Germline CDR1 is SGHNT and CDR2 is YYREEE (reference sequence). CDR3 length: 17 amino acids. V shed 0 bases and J shed 4 bases, with 14 bases lying between them. CDR3 protein: CASSLGGLAAGANVLTF. The CDR3 nucleotides read TGTGCCAGCAGCTTGGGCGGCCTTGCGGCGGGGGCCAACGTCCTGACTTTC.

The count of this clone is one. V is TRBV2 and J is TRBJ1-5, with 8 bases matching TRBD1. Germline-derived CDR1 and CDR2 are SNHLY and FYNNEI. CDR3 size: 15 residues. Germline trimming cut 7 bases from V and 0 bases from J; bases unmatched to any gene: 5. CDR3 DNA: TGTGCCAGCACCAAGACAGGGGATAGCAATCAGCCCCAGCATTTT. It yields the protein CASTKTGDSNQPQHF.

The chain combines TRBV5-1 with TRBJ2-1; D remains unclear. There are 12 residues in the CDR3. Germline loops: CDR1 SGHRS, CDR2 YFSETQ. V lost 4 bases and J lost 6, with 8 bases in between. CDR3 loop: CASSGSLNEQFF. CDR3 nucleotide sequence: TGCGCCAGCAGCGGCTCCCTCAATGAGCAGTTCTTC.

This clone was recorded once. The chain employs TRBV5-1 and TRBJ1-4; TRBD1 matches at 8 bases. Trimming removed 0 bases from V and 0 bases from J; junction bases left unmatched: 4. The CDR3 runs to 17 residues. The germline V gene encodes CDR1 SGHRS and CDR2 YFSETQ. In DNA form, the CDR3 reads TGCGCCAGCAGCTTGGAACAGGGGGAGACAACTAATGAAAAACTGTTTTTT. Translated, it gives CASSLEQGETTNEKLFF.

V usage is TRBV18 and J usage is TRBJ2-5, with 7 bases aligning to TRBD2. CDR3 length equals 14 residues. Germline CDR1 KGHSH, CDR2 LQKENI. With 2 bases clipped from V and 5 bases from J, the junction kept 5 bases outside the gene matches. In DNA form, the CDR3 reads TGTGCCAGCTCACCATTAGTACTAGCGGAGACCCAGTACTTC. This codes for CASSPLVLAETQYF.

V and J are TRBV6-2 or TRBV6-3 and TRBJ1-1; no reliable D call. Germline V lookup: CDR1 MNHEY, CDR2 SVGEGT. The V end was cut by 0 bases, the J end by 1 base, with 12 bases between. This CDR3 contains 16 residues. Written as DNA, the CDR3 is TGTGCCAGCAGTTACTCGAGCTTCCCGAGGAACACTGAAGCTTTCTTT. This sequence encodes CASSYSSFPRNTEAFF.

The CDR3 reads CASSYDRSNSNQPQHF. CDR3 nucleotides: TGTGCCAGCTCGTACGACAGATCGAACTCCAATCAGCCCCAGCATTTT. The chain has TRBV18 and TRBJ1-5, with a weak D call TRBD1 (5 bases). Trimming left V 6 bases short and J 3 bases short, with 18 bases between. The CDR3 extends over 16 amino acids. Germline values: CDR1 KGHSH, CDR2 LQKENI.

V usage is TRBV6-5 and J usage is TRBJ1-4; 10 bases map to TRBD1. The ends lost 2 bases at V and 8 bases at J; junction bases unmatched: 5. The CDR3 contains 15 residues. Germline V gene sequence: CDR1 MNHEY, CDR2 SVGAGI. The CDR3 here is CASSYMGGQGEKLFF. Written as DNA, the CDR3 is TGTGCCAGCAGTTACATGGGGGGACAGGGGGAAAAACTGTTTTTT.

The chain is built from TRBV3-1 (or the pseudogene TRBV3-2) and TRBJ1-5; TRBD1 agrees at 8 bases. The CDR3 is 15 amino acids. Germline CDR1 reads LGHDT; CDR2 reads YNNKEL (reference sequence). Losses at the gene ends were 4 bases for V and 3 bases for J; bases not matched to a gene: 5. This CDR3 is CASSRNRGDNQPQHF. CDR3 coding DNA: TGTGCCAGCAGCCGGAACAGGGGGGACAATCAGCCCCAGCATTTT.

This chain joins TRBV7-2 and TRBJ2-5, with 8 bases aligning to TRBD1. Germline V gene lookup returns CDR1 SGHTA and CDR2 FQGNSA. J gave up 5 bases and V 4 bases, and 6 bases lay outside the gene matches. The CDR3 is 14 residues long. The CDR3 bases are TGTGCCAGCAGCTCCGGACAGGGCGCCGAGACCCAGTACTTC. This translates into CASSSGQGAETQYF.

The chain links TRBV9 to TRBJ2-5; 11 nucleotides agree with TRBD2. This CDR3 comprises 15 residues. CDR1 and CDR2 from the germline V gene are SGDLS and YYNGEE. The ends lost 2 bases at V and 5 bases at J; junction bases unmatched: 5. The CDR3 here is CASSVSGRAVETQYF. The CDR3 region has the DNA TGTGCCAGCAGCGTTAGCGGGAGGGCCGTTGAGACCCAGTACTTC.

V usage is TRBV28 and J usage is TRBJ2-7; tentative D call: TRBD2 (5 bases). The CDR3 is 14 amino acids. Germline CDR1 is MDHEN and CDR2 is SYDVKM. V was clipped by 7 bases and J by 2 bases, with 15 bases between them. CDR3 residues: CASTRRTWAYEQYF. The CDR3 nucleotides read TGTGCCAGCACCCGACGGACTTGGGCCTACGAGCAGTACTTC.

The CDR3 reads CASSPLGTSGSTGELFF. The CDR3 DNA reads as TGTGCCAGCTCACCACTCGGGACTAGCGGGAGCACCGGGGAGCTGTTTTTT. V gene TRBV18 combines with J gene TRBJ2-2; 14 nucleotides line up with TRBD2. The CDR3 is 17 residues long. Trimming at V came to 1 base and at J to 4 bases, leaving 2 bases not matched to a gene. Germline values: CDR1 KGHSH, CDR2 LQKENI.

The chain recombines TRBV5-1 with TRBJ2-1; no definite D call. Germline CDR1 SGHRS, CDR2 YFSETQ. The CDR3 contains 14 residues. V was pared by 4 bases and J by 3 bases, with 11 bases between. The CDR3 protein is CASSPSNLYNEQFF. CDR3 DNA sequence: TGCGCCAGCAGCCCGTCTAACCTCTACAATGAGCAGTTCTTC.

The CDR3 bases are TGTGCCAGCTCACCACCAGTAGGACAGGGCTACAATGAGCAGTTCTTC. Protein product: CASSPPVGQGYNEQFF. The chain couples TRBV18 to TRBJ2-1, with 8 nucleotides matching TRBD1. Germline V gene data show CDR1 as KGHSH and CDR2 as LQKENI. The length of the CDR3 is 16 residues. Losses at the gene ends were 0 bases for V and 3 bases for J; bases not matched to a gene: 4.

There are a few counts of this clone. Within the sample, other DNA sequences also encode this same CDR3. This chain's CDR3 is CASSLRSGSYNEQFF. The CDR3 DNA sequence: TGTGCCAGCAGCCTTAGGTCGGGGTCCTACAATGAGCAGTTCTTC. This sequence joins TRBV5-4 and TRBJ2-1; maybe TRBD2 (5 bases). This CDR3 spans 15 amino acids. V lost 4 bases, J lost 1 base, and 12 bases lay in between. The V gene's germline CDR1 is SGHNT and CDR2 YYREEE (reference sequence).

This chain connects TRBV7-8 to TRBJ2-7; TRBD1 is a possible D gene (6 bases). The CDR3 loop spans 13 amino acids. CDR1 is SGHVS, CDR2 FQNEAQ, per germline. V gave up 1 base and J gave up 2 bases, with 6 bases separating them. The CDR3, as DNA: TGTGCCAGCAGCTTAGGGACAGCCTACGAGCAGTACTTC. Translating it yields CASSLGTAYEQYF.

The chain combines TRBV6-2 or TRBV6-3 with TRBJ1-1; 11 bases are a match to TRBD1. The CDR3 totals 14 residues. J was trimmed by 2 bases and V by 4 bases; bases with no gene match: 0. Germline CDR1 and CDR2: MNHEY and SVGEGT. The chain's CDR3 is CASSWTGGNTEAFF. The CDR3 DNA is TGTGCCAGCAGTTGGACAGGGGGCAACACTGAAGCTTTCTTT.

The V call is TRBV7-8, the J call TRBJ2-1, with D maybe TRBD2 (6 bases). This CDR3 is 15 amino acids long. V was cut by 6 bases and J by 6 bases, with 18 bases left in between. Germline V gives CDR1 SGHVS, CDR2 FQNEAQ. The CDR3 DNA sequence: TGTGCCAGCAGTTTCGAGACTAGTCACCCCAATGAGCAGTTCTTC. Translation: CASSFETSHPNEQFF.

On this clone: Distinct nucleotide sequences in the sample also encode this CDR3. The chain combines TRBV28 with TRBJ2-1; D is possibly TRBD2 (5 bases). This CDR3 comprises 14 residues. The germline CDR1 and CDR2 sequences are MDHEN and SYDVKM. The germline V and J ends were trimmed by 6 bases and 0 bases, with 9 bases remaining between them. The CDR3 here is CASRGTSSYNEQFF. The CDR3 DNA reads TGTGCCAGCAGAGGTACTAGCTCCTACAATGAGCAGTTCTTC.

V is TRBV9 and J is TRBJ2-7; maybe TRBD1 (7 bases). The CDR3 sequence is 15 residues long. V was cut by 0 bases and J by 7 bases, with 17 bases left in between. Germline V gives CDR1 SGDLS, CDR2 YYNGEE. CDR3 protein: CASSVGGDSTKEQYF. As DNA, the CDR3 is TGTGCCAGCAGCGTAGGGGGGGACAGTACTAAGGAGCAGTACTTC.

The rearrangement joins TRBV7-2 to TRBJ1-2; no clear D gene. CDR1 is SGHTA, CDR2 FQGNSA, per germline. The length of the CDR3 is 13 residues. The V gene lost 1 base and the J gene lost 3 bases, with 6 bases spanning the gap. The DNA for the CDR3 is TGTGCCAGCAGCTTAGGACGGGACTATGGCTACACCTTC. Amino acids: CASSLGRDYGYTF. The whole variable domain, remainder taken from reference TRBV7-2 and TRBJ1-2, is GAGVSQSPSNKVTEKGKDVELRCDPISGHTALYWYRQSLGQGLEFLIYFQGNSAPDKSGLPSDRFSAERTGGSVSTLTIQRTQQEDSAVYLCASSLGRDYGYTFGSGTRLTVV.

Here the CDR3 DNA reads TGTGCCAGCAGCCTAGGGGGGCGGGGGTTAAATGAAAAACTGTTTTTT. Translating gives CASSLGGRGLNEKLFF. V and J are TRBV27 and TRBJ1-4; TRBD1 is a possible D gene (6 bases). The V end was cut by 6 bases, the J end by 5 bases, with 19 bases between. The CDR3 length is 16 residues. From germline, CDR1 is MNHEY and CDR2 SMNVEV (reference sequence).

This chain joins TRBV7-2 and TRBJ2-4; no definite D call. The CDR3 extends over 15 amino acids. CDR1 and CDR2 from the germline V gene are SGHTA and FQGNSA. The V gene lost 3 bases and the J gene lost 1 base, with 10 bases spanning the gap. CDR3 DNA: TGTGCCAGCAGCTTTTCGGGTTCGGCCAAAAACATTCAGTACTTC. Translation gives CASSFSGSAKNIQYF.